The 9 T cell receptor beta chains in this list originate from one sample, sequenced in a study of T cell changes during pregnancy in multiple sclerosis. Only in-frame clones appear in the TCRdb table, and some are missing; sequencing was by immunoSEQ multiplex PCR. The profile shows tens of thousands of clones, roughly 93% of them singletons. The sequences come from CD8+ T cells from peripheral blood mononuclear cells, collected in the third trimester of pregnancy. These receptor sequences come from a female donor with multiple sclerosis, enrolled in a pregnancy study.

This clone was picked up one time. The J gene is TRBJ1-5, the V gene TRBV10-1, with 10 bases lining up with TRBD1. The length of the CDR3 is 15 residues. V dropped 8 bases and J dropped 4; count of bases not matched to a gene: 8. CDR1 is WNHNN and CDR2 is SYGVQD in the germline V gene (reference sequence). The CDR3 spells CASWGTGERNQPQHF. CDR3 nucleotide sequence: TGCGCCAGCTGGGGGACAGGGGAGCGGAATCAGCCCCAGCATTTT.

V usage is TRBV14 and J usage is TRBJ2-3; D remains ambiguous. The CDR3 extends over 15 amino acids. Trimming took off 1 base at V and 2 bases at J, with 10 bases between the two ends. Germline V gene lookup returns CDR1 SGHDN and CDR2 FVKESK. CDR3 nucleotide sequence: TGTGCCAGCAGCCAAGTCTCCTACGACACAGATACGCAGTATTTT. Translated: CASSQVSYDTDTQYF.

This chain connects TRBV10-3 to TRBJ1-1; D possibly corresponds to TRBD1 (6 bases). The V gene's germline CDR1 is ENHRY and CDR2 SYGVKD. Between the trimmed V and J ends, which lost 2 bases and 4 bases, there was a span of 14 bases. The CDR3 has 15 residues. CDR3 protein: CAISEVTGWGTEAFF. The CDR3 coding sequence is TGTGCCATCAGTGAGGTGACAGGCTGGGGCACTGAAGCTTTCTTT.

This clone was detected only once. V usage is TRBV4-2 and J usage is TRBJ1-2, with TRBD1 matching 10 bases. Per germline, CDR1 LGHNA and CDR2 YNFKEQ. The J segment lost 3 bases and the V segment lost 9 bases, leaving 13 bases of the junction unmatched. This CDR3 is 16 amino acids long. The CDR3 bases are TGTGCCAGTTTCGGACAGGGGGATTTTCGGGACTATGGCTACACCTTC. Protein: CASFGQGDFRDYGYTF.

The chain employs TRBV7-9 and TRBJ1-1; D might be TRBD1 (5 bases). Germline lookup yields CDR1 SEHNR and CDR2 FQNEAQ (reference sequence). Trimming took off 6 bases at V and 9 bases at J, with 17 bases between the two ends. The CDR3 contains 13 residues. CDR3 nucleotide sequence: TGTGCCAGCAGTTCCGGCACACCAGGGAAAGCTTTCTTT. Translation gives CASSSGTPGKAFF.

The rearrangement links TRBV5-5 to TRBJ1-3; 10 nucleotides agree with TRBD1. The V gene's germline CDR1 is SGHKS and CDR2 YYEKEE (reference sequence). V lost 5 bases and J lost 3; bases outside the gene matches: 2. The CDR3 is 14 amino acids. CDR3: CASRTGGIGNTIYF. CDR3 sequence (DNA): TGTGCCAGCAGGACAGGGGGCATTGGAAACACCATATATTTT.

This clone turned up a few times. V usage is TRBV2 and J usage is TRBJ2-7; D is perhaps TRBD2 (5 bases). CDR1 and CDR2 from the germline V gene are SNHLY and FYNNEI. V was trimmed by 2 bases and J by 5 bases, leaving 13 bases between them. The CDR3 extends over 14 amino acids. This CDR3 reads CASSESYGGHEQYF. In nucleotides, the CDR3 is TGTGCCAGCAGTGAATCGTACGGAGGCCACGAGCAGTACTTC.

This clone was seen once. The rearrangement uses TRBV13 and TRBJ2-2, with 7 nucleotides matching TRBD1. The length of the CDR3 is 17 residues. Trimming took 5 bases from V and 4 from J; bases not matched to a gene: 13. Per the germline V gene, CDR1 is PRHDT and CDR2 is FYEKMQ (reference sequence). The DNA of the CDR3 is TGTGCCAGCAGCGCACAACTGGGACAGCCAGTCACCGGGGAGCTGTTTTTT. The encoded protein is CASSAQLGQPVTGELFF.

The V and J genes are TRBV2 and TRBJ2-7; 7 bases map to TRBD1. The germline CDR1 and CDR2 sequences are SNHLY and FYNNEI. With 4 bases clipped from V and 3 bases from J, the junction kept 12 bases outside the gene matches. The CDR3 runs to 16 residues. CDR3 in DNA: TGTGCCAGCAGTGGACACCACGGGACAGATAGCTACGAGCAGTACTTC. Its protein product is CASSGHHGTDSYEQYF.